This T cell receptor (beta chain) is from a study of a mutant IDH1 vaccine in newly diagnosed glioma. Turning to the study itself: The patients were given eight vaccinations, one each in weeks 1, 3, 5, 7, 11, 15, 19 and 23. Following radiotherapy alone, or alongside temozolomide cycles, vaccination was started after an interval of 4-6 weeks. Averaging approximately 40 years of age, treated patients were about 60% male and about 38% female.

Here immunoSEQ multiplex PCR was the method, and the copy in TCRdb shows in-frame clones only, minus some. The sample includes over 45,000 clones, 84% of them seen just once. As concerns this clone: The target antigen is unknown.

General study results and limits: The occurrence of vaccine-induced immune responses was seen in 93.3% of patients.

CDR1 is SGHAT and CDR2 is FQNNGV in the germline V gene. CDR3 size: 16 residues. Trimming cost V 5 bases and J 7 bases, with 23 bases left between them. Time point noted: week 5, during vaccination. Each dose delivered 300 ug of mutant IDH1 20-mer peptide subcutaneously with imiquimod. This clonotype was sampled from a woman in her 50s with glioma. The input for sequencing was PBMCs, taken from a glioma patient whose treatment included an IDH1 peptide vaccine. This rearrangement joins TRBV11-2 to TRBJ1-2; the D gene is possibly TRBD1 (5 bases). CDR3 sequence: CASSAPGTGGGSGYTF. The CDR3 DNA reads TGTGCCAGCAGCGCTCCCGGGACTGGGGGGGGTTCTGGCTACACCTTC.